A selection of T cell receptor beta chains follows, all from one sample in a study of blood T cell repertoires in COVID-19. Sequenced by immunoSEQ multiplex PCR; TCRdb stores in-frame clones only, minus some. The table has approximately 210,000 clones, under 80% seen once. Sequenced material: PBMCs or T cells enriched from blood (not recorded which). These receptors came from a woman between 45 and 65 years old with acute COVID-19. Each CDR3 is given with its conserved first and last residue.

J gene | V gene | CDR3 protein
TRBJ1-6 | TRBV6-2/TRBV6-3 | CASSYSTLQGLGSPLHF
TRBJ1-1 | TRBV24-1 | CATSEQGRAFF
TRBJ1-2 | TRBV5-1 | CASSSGLRSRANYGYTF
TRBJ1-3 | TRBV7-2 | CASSLVAGLSRNTIYF
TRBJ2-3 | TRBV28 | CASRSVGVAVTDTQYF
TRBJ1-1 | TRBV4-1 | CASSQVGTENTEAFF
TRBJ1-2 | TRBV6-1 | CASSEGGQGFYGYTF
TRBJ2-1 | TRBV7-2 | CASSFPPGGANEQFF
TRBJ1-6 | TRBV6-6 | CASSYWDRGSAPLHF
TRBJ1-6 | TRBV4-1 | CASSQDGGLSYNSPLHF
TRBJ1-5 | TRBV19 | CASSRPGQVFSNQPQHF
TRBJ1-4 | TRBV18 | CASSPPGQGRGEKLFF
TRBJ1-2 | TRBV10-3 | CAIRPGINYGYTF
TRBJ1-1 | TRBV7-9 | CASSLGGQNTEAFF
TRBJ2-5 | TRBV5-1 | CASSRDTEETQYF
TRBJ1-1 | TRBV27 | CASSFGGYTEAFF
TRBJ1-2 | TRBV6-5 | CASCPVYGGNYGYTF
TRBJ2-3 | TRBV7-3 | CASSAGLAGVGTQYF
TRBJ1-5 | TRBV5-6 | CASSLVNSPNQPQHF
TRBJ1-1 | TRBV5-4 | CASSLDRGWTTEAFF
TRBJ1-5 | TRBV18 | CASSPHDRGLQPQHF
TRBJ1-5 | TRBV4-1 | CASSQTSQGGRQPQHF
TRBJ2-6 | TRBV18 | CASSQGQGLKGANVLTF
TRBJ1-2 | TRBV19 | CASSLWTGGGYGYTF
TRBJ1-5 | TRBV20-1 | CSASRGSNNQPQHF
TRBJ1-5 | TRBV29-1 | CSVALSGGNQPQHF
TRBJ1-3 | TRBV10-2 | CASSGRTGVSGNTIYF